Listed below are T cell receptor beta chains from one sample, sequenced in a study of cytotoxic CD8 clonotypes in ibrutinib-treated CLL. Profiled with immunoSEQ multiplex PCR; TCRdb holds only in-frame clones, not every one. This repertoire shows 150,000 or so clones, roughly 83% found once; its top ten account for around 13%. The specimen was PBMCs, collected after 12 months of ibrutinib treatment. These receptors were collected from a human donor with chronic lymphocytic leukemia. Each CDR3 is given with its conserved first and last residue. Fields, in order: D gene, clone size, V gene, J gene, CDR3 DNA, CDR3 protein. D genes are given only for firm matches. Clone size is shown for a subset of rows, as once, few, many or a class of expanded clone.

NA	few	TRBV4-1	TRBJ2-2	TGCGCCAGCAGCCAAGATCCTAGAGCCGGGGAGCTGTTTTTT	CASSQDPRAGELFF
NA	NA	TRBV2	TRBJ2-7	TGTGCCAGCAGTGACGGAGGGGCCTACGAGCAGTACTTC	CASSDGGAYEQYF
NA	NA	TRBV15	TRBJ2-7	TGTGCCACCAGAAGAGGTCTAGACAGATACCGCCCCGAGCAGTACTTC	CATRRGLDRYRPEQYF
NA	NA	TRBV19	TRBJ2-7	TGTGCCAGTAGCCACTCCGGGTCCCTCTCCTACGAGCAGTACTTC	CASSHSGSLSYEQYF
NA	NA	TRBV6-5	TRBJ2-2	TGTGCCAGCAGTTACCGGGGGTCGAACACCGGGGAGCTGTTTTTT	CASSYRGSNTGELFF
NA	NA	TRBV6-6	TRBJ1-4	TGTGCCAGCAGTTATTTGGAACACAGAAATGAAAAACTGTTTTTT	CASSYLEHRNEKLFF
NA	NA	TRBV12-5	TRBJ2-7	TGTGCTAGTGGTTTGGGGTGGGGGTACGAGCAGTACTTC	CASGLGWGYEQYF
TRBD1	few	TRBV29-1	TRBJ2-5	TGCAGCGTGGAAATGGGACAGGGGATACAAGAGACCCAGTACTTC	CSVEMGQGIQETQYF
NA	NA	TRBV5-8	TRBJ1-4	TGTGCCAGCAATGGACCTGGGACCAAACTGTTTTTT	CASNGPGTKLFF
NA	NA	TRBV7-9	TRBJ2-1	TGTGCCAGCAGCTTAAACACCCGACTAGGGGGGAACAATGAGCAGTTCTTC	CASSLNTRLGGNNEQFF
NA	once	TRBV19	TRBJ2-1	TGTGCCAGTACTATTGGGGCCGGGCCTTTCCATGAGCAGTTCTTC	CASTIGAGPFHEQFF
TRBD1	few	TRBV5-4	TRBJ2-4	TGTGCCAGCAGCCGGGACAGGGGGCTGCTAGCCAAAAACATTCAGTACTTC	CASSRDRGLLAKNIQYF
NA	once	TRBV5-6	TRBJ2-3	TGTGCCAGCAGCTCGGGACTGATCCGGGGTACGCAGTATTTT	CASSSGLIRGTQYF
TRBD2	NA	TRBV27	TRBJ2-7	TGTGCCAGCAGTTTCCTAGCGGGAGTTTACTACGAGCAGTACTTC	CASSFLAGVYYEQYF
NA	NA	TRBV19	TRBJ2-7	TGTGCCAGTAGTGGGTGGCAGGGGTTCGACGAGCAGTACTTC	CASSGWQGFDEQYF
NA	NA	TRBV11-2	TRBJ2-5	TGTGCCAGCAGCTTACTTCCGGGGTTACAGGAGACCCAGTACTTC	CASSLLPGLQETQYF
NA	NA	TRBV29-1	TRBJ1-1	TGCAGCGTCCGGGGCCGGAACACTGAAGCTTTCTTT	CSVRGRNTEAFF
NA	NA	TRBV28	TRBJ2-7	TGTGCCAGCAGAGACTACGAGCAGTACTTC	CASRDYEQYF
NA	few	TRBV14	TRBJ1-3	TGTGCCAGCAGCCAAGATCATCAGGGGTACCGTTCTGGAAACACCATATATTTT	CASSQDHQGYRSGNTIYF
NA	NA	TRBV7-8	TRBJ2-1	TGTGCCAGCAGCTTCTCGGGGATGGTATACAATGAGCAGTTCTTC	CASSFSGMVYNEQFF
TRBD2	NA	TRBV15	TRBJ2-1	TGTGCCACCAGCAGGACGGGAGGGTACAATGAGCAGTTCTTC	CATSRTGGYNEQFF
NA	NA	TRBV14	TRBJ2-2	TGTGCCAGCAGCCAAGAAGTCAACAGGCCCGGGGAGCTGTTTTTT	CASSQEVNRPGELFF
TRBD2	NA	TRBV27	TRBJ2-5	TGTGCCAGCAGACGGGGGGGCCGGGAGACCCAGTACTTC	CASRRGGRETQYF
NA	NA	TRBV5-1	TRBJ2-6	TGCGCCAGCAGCTTGCTGGGCGTGGGGGCCAACGTCCTGACTTTC	CASSLLGVGANVLTF
NA	few	TRBV19	TRBJ1-5	TGTGCCAGTAACCCACAGGGAGAGCTCAATCAGCCCCAGCATTTT	CASNPQGELNQPQHF
NA	NA	TRBV27	TRBJ2-7	TGTGCCAGCAGTGGCGGGACGGCCCCCTACGAGCAGTACTTC	CASSGGTAPYEQYF
NA	NA	TRBV7-9	TRBJ1-5	TGTGCCAGCAGCACTACATGGTATGGGCCCCAGCATTTT	CASSTTWYGPQHF
NA	NA	TRBV5-4	TRBJ2-1	TGTGCCAGCAGCTCTGCAGGTGAGCAGTTCTTC	CASSSAGEQFF
TRBD2	NA	TRBV4-3	TRBJ2-3	TGCGCCAGCAGCCAAGATGGCGGGAGGGCGATTTACTCAGATACGCAGTATTTT	CASSQDGGRAIYSDTQYF
NA	NA	TRBV18	TRBJ1-1	TGTGCCAGCTCACCAGGGAGGGACACTGAAGCTTTCTTT	CASSPGRDTEAFF
NA	NA	TRBV18	TRBJ2-2	TGTGCCAGCTCACCGACTCAAACGGGCACCGGGGAGCTGTTTTTT	CASSPTQTGTGELFF
NA	NA	TRBV7-9	TRBJ2-7	TGTGCCACCAGGGGTGCCCTTAGGGAGCAGTACTTC	CATRGALREQYF
NA	NA	TRBV27	TRBJ1-1	TGTGCCAGCAGTTTAAACAGGAACACTGAAGCTTTCTTT	CASSLNRNTEAFF
TRBD1	NA	TRBV6-1	TRBJ2-7	TGTGCCAGCAGTGAATTCGGCCCCTTCCCGGGACAGGCAATCTCCTACGAGCAGTACTTC	CASSEFGPFPGQAISYEQYF
NA	NA	TRBV15	TRBJ1-5	TGTGCCACCAGCAAAGGCACCTATAGCAATCAGCCCCAGCATTTT	CATSKGTYSNQPQHF
NA	NA	TRBV5-1	TRBJ1-4	TGCGCCAGCAGCTTGGGACCGTCTGCAACTAATGAAAAACTGTTTTTT	CASSLGPSATNEKLFF
NA	NA	TRBV27	TRBJ1-1	TGTGCCAGCAGCCAGGCCACAGGAGGGTGGACTGAAGCTTTCTTT	CASSQATGGWTEAFF
NA	NA	TRBV6-5	TRBJ1-1	TGTGCCAGCAGCTATGAGGGGGAGGTTTTCTTT	CASSYEGEVFF
NA	NA	TRBV6-1	TRBJ2-7	TGTGCCAGCAGTGAAGCTTTCACACAGTACGAGCAGTACTTC	CASSEAFTQYEQYF
NA	NA	TRBV5-1	TRBJ1-2	TGCGCCAGCAGCCTAGGACAGAACTATGGCTACACCTTC	CASSLGQNYGYTF
NA	NA	TRBV27	TRBJ1-1	TGTGCCAGCAGTTACACAGGGCAGGGGAACACTGAAGCTTTCTTT	CASSYTGQGNTEAFF
NA	NA	TRBV5-1	TRBJ2-7	TGCGCCAGCAGCGTACAGGGTGCGGCCTACGAGCAGTACTTC	CASSVQGAAYEQYF
TRBD1	NA	TRBV9	TRBJ1-1	TGTGCCAGCAGCTTGACAGGGCAGAACACTGAAGCTTTCTTT	CASSLTGQNTEAFF
NA	NA	TRBV4-1	TRBJ1-6	TGCGCCAGCAGCCAAGTAACCTCCGGGACGCGGGGGATGTGGGTCCACTTT	CASSQVTSGTRGMWVHF
NA	NA	TRBV29-1	TRBJ1-3	TGCAGCGTGGCGGGAAGGCTTGGAAACACCATATATTTT	CSVAGRLGNTIYF
NA	NA	TRBV30	TRBJ2-1	TGTGCCTGGAGTGTATTAACTAGCTCTAATGAGCAGTTCTTC	CAWSVLTSSNEQFF
NA	NA	TRBV7-6	TRBJ2-1	TGTGCCAGCAGCCCTCTTAGGGGGAGGCCCGTATGCAATGAGCAGTTCTTC	CASSPLRGRPVCNEQFF
NA	NA	TRBV10-2	TRBJ1-2	TGCGCCAGCAGTTGGACAGAAAACTATGGCTACACCTTC	CASSWTENYGYTF
NA	NA	TRBV6-4	TRBJ2-3	TGTGCCAGCAGTGACGGGAGCACAGATACGCAGTATTTT	CASSDGSTDTQYF